The entry below describes one T cell receptor (beta chain). Its antigen is currently unknown. Germline trimming cut 6 bases from V and 5 bases from J; bases unmatched to any gene: 9. CDR1 is MNHEY and CDR2 is SMNVEV in the germline V gene (reference sequence). The CDR3 extends over 15 amino acids. These data belong to a study of CD8+ T cells in alopecia areata. Documented treatment: oral pan-JAK inhibitor, 5-10 mg twice daily. Isolation of CD4+ and CD8+ T cells from PBMCs was achieved by sorting. The sequencing template was cDNA reverse transcribed from extracted RNA. TCRdb keeps only in-frame clones here, not all; method: immunoSEQ multiplex PCR. In the table there are about 88,000 clones, roughly 45% of which are singletons. General study results and limits: It was less clear whether patients shared TCRs than it was in mice, possibly because of HLA. Links between baseline CD8+ expansion and response need larger treated cohorts.

The material was CD8+ T cells sorted from blood, obtained at week 24, from a patient treated with tofacitinib. The sequence was obtained from a human donor with alopecia areata. The chain carries TRBV27 and TRBJ2-1; 8 bases map to TRBD2. For the CDR3, the DNA is TGTGCCAGCAGAGTTAGCGGGAAATCAAACAATGAGCAGTTCTTC. Its translation: CASRVSGKSNNEQFF.